This paragraph covers one T cell receptor (beta chain) sequence. The antigen is not known. Germline CDR1 and CDR2: ENHRY and SYGVKD. The CDR3 runs to 17 residues. V was clipped by 3 bases and J by 0 bases; unmatched bases: 8. This sample stems from a study of memory B cells and T cells in multiple sclerosis. The data were produced by immunoSEQ multiplex PCR, yet TCRdb's version contains in-frame clones alone and is incomplete. Of approximately 32,000 clones listed, more than 70% were seen once; the top ten hold roughly 2.7%. Findings and limits, study-wide: Compartments had unequal clone-set sizes, affecting shared clonotype counts.

Stimulus-free culture yielded autoproliferating CFSE-dim and non-proliferating CFSE-high T cells, each sequenced separately. Roughly 5.2x10^7 CFSE-labeled PBMCs were cultured six to seven days unstimulated, then replicate wells were pooled. Sequenced material: PBMCs from blood kept in culture. The receptor's source is a human donor with multiple sclerosis. The chain couples TRBV10-3 to TRBJ1-3; 7 bases fit TRBD1. CDR3 region: CAISEGGQVLSGNTIYF. Written as DNA, the CDR3 is TGTGCCATCAGTGAAGGGGGCCAGGTACTCTCTGGAAACACCATATATTTT.